The source of this T cell receptor beta chain is a study of shared clonotypes between healthy human individuals. Terminally differentiated effector memory CD45RA+ cells were left out of the naive CD8 fraction, which was CD45RO-negative and positively selected for CCR7. This CDR3 is 13 amino acids long. The V and J ends lost 4 bases and 1 base respectively, with 8 bases between them. CDR1 SGDLS and CDR2 YYNGEE come from the germline V gene. Per the study methods: Junction-only immunoSEQ sequences carried no quality scores, so filtering differed. The data were produced by immunoSEQ multiplex PCR, yet TCRdb's version contains in-frame clones alone and is incomplete. The V and J calls and clone size come from that table; D and trimming were worked out from the DNA. The sample comprises around 1.9 million clones, roughly 91% of which are singletons, and about 1.5% rests with the top ten.

The chain carries TRBV9 and TRBJ2-5; D gene unclear. Sequenced input: naive CD8+ T cells from PBMCs. This sequence was found in a man younger than 35 in good health. Some clones in this sample may be carry-over from other donors' samples. CDR3 nucleotides: TGTGCCAGCAGCACCCTCTCCCAAGAGACCCAGTACTTC. Protein product: CASSTLSQETQYF.